These T cell receptor beta chains were read from a single sample in a study of cytomegalovirus exposure and HLA in healthy donors. Assay: immunoSEQ multiplex PCR; the TCRdb copy retains only in-frame clones and omits some. The sample lists about 210,000 clones, approximately 83% seen once, with roughly 10% in the top ten. Sequencing was carried out using PBMCs. The receptor set was obtained from a woman aged 45-59 years in good health and CMV-seropositive. The CDR3 runs from the conserved cysteine through the conserved F or W. D genes are given only for firm matches. Not all rows give a size; the values are once, few, many and, for expanded clones, a class.

once	.	TRBV7-2	TRBJ1-4	CASSLGRTNEKLFF	TGTGCCAGCAGCTTAGGCAGAACTAATGAAAAACTGTTTTTT
.	.	TRBV6-7	TRBJ1-5	CASIPGTHRTDSNQPQHF	TGTGCCAGCATCCCAGGGACACATCGAACGGATAGCAATCAGCCCCAGCATTTT
.	.	TRBV19	TRBJ2-7	CASSQPGKGSLYEQYF	TGTGCCAGTAGCCAGCCCGGGAAGGGCTCTCTGTACGAGCAGTACTTC
.	.	TRBV6-1	TRBJ2-3	CASNLDFNGADTQYF	TGTGCCAGCAACCTTGACTTTAACGGGGCAGATACGCAGTATTTT
.	TRBD1	TRBV4-3	TRBJ2-5	CASSYGTGEETQYF	TGCGCCAGCAGCTACGGGACAGGGGAAGAGACCCAGTACTTC
.	TRBD1	TRBV6-1	TRBJ2-7	CATDSNWDSYEQYF	TGTGCCACCGATTCCAATTGGGACAGTTACGAGCAGTACTTC
.	TRBD1	TRBV6-4	TRBJ2-1	CASSDRGTEELEEFF	TGTGCCAGCAGTGACCGTGGGACAGAAGAACTCGAGGAGTTCTTC
.	TRBD2	TRBV5-1	TRBJ2-1	CASSQNPGGSSSYNEQFF	TGCGCCAGCAGCCAGAACCCGGGGGGGTCGAGCTCCTACAATGAGCAGTTCTTC
.	TRBD2	TRBV14	TRBJ2-3	CASSQRLSLAGNTDTQYF	TGTGCCAGCAGCCAAAGGTTGTCCCTAGCGGGTAACACAGATACGCAGTATTTT
.	.	TRBV28	TRBJ1-1	CASSLRHPGTNTEAFF	TGTGCCAGCAGCCTACGCCACCCAGGAACGAACACTGAAGCTTTCTTT
.	.	TRBV19	TRBJ2-2	CASRSLTGELFF	TGTGCCAGTAGAAGCCTAACCGGGGAGCTGTTTTTT
.	.	TRBV19	TRBJ2-7	CASSIGLAWTYEQYF	TGTGCCAGTAGTATAGGCCTAGCTTGGACCTACGAGCAGTACTTC
few	.	TRBV30	TRBJ1-4	CAWRDTGEKLFF	TGTGCCTGGAGGGACACAGGGGAAAAACTGTTTTTT